This T cell receptor beta chain was found in a study of cytomegalovirus exposure and HLA in healthy donors. Study overall: Researchers previously reported finding about 110 million unique TCR beta sequences from approximately 200 million T cells. Study observations and caveats: According to the study, 160 or so TCR beta chains were cytomegalovirus-associated.

Per germline, CDR1 SEHNR and CDR2 FQNEAQ (reference sequence). The CDR3 loop spans 16 amino acids. Trimming shortened V by 1 base and J by 4 bases, and 16 bases separated the two germline ends. On this clone: The antigen is undetermined.

The PCR had 60 Vbeta and 13 Jbeta primers. Clones were sequenced by immunoSEQ multiplex PCR, and TCRdb holds only the in-frame ones, with some missing. The sample consists of 180,000 or so clones, more than 75% of them appearing once. The specimen sequenced was PBMCs. V and J are TRBV7-9 and TRBJ1-1; D gene uncertain. The clonotype comes from a woman aged 25 to 39 in good health and CMV-seropositive. Here the CDR3 reads CASSLEGGNGGTEAFF. DNA of the CDR3: TGTGCCAGCAGCTTAGAGGGTGGGAACGGAGGCACTGAAGCTTTCTTT.